This passage covers 27 T cell receptor beta chains from one sample sequenced in a study of blood T cell repertoires in COVID-19. Assay used: immunoSEQ multiplex PCR; TCRdb lists only in-frame clones, some missing. Of roughly 260,000 clones in the sample, more than 85% were seen once. Sample: peripheral blood. These TCRs come from a person under 30 with COVID-19, enrolled during active disease.

This chain links TRBV25-1 with TRBJ1-6; 10 bases fit TRBD1. Germline values: CDR1 MGHDK, CDR2 SYGVNS. The CDR3 spans 15 residues. Losses at the gene ends were 5 bases for V and 9 bases for J; bases not matched to a gene: 7. This CDR3 is CASSPDRGRGSPLHF. The CDR3, as DNA: TGTGCCAGCAGTCCTGACAGGGGGCGAGGTTCACCCCTCCACTTT.

The J gene is TRBJ2-7, the V gene TRBV6-1; D is uncertain. CDR3 length: 14 residues. V was shortened by 3 bases and J by 3 bases, with 12 bases between the two germline ends. Looked up from germline, CDR1 is MNHNS and CDR2 is SASEGT. In nucleotides, the CDR3 is TGTGCCAGCAGTGAGTTCCTCACTGACTACGAGCAGTACTTC. It specifies CASSEFLTDYEQYF.

The gene calls are TRBV27 and TRBJ2-1, with 10 bases identical to TRBD2. J lost 8 bases, V lost 6 bases, and 7 bases had no gene match. Germline V CDR1 and CDR2: MNHEY, SMNVEV (reference sequence). The CDR3 runs to 14 residues. The CDR3 DNA reads as TGTGCCAGCAGATTGGGACTAGCGACCCATGAGCAGTTCTTC. Protein sequence: CASRLGLATHEQFF.

The V call is TRBV7-9, the J call TRBJ2-7; 7 bases align to TRBD1. Germline V CDR1 and CDR2: SEHNR, FQNEAQ (reference sequence). V lost 5 bases and J lost 2; bases outside the gene matches: 6. The CDR3 length is 14 residues. As DNA, the CDR3 is TGTGCCAGCAGCCCAGCGCAGGGGGCCTACGAGCAGTACTTC. Translating it yields CASSPAQGAYEQYF.

This chain links TRBV5-6 with TRBJ2-1, with 9 bases matching TRBD2. The V gene end was trimmed by 6 bases and the J gene end by 3 bases; junction bases not matched to a gene: 10. Germline lookup yields CDR1 SGHDT and CDR2 YYEEEE. The length of the CDR3 is 16 residues. Here the CDR3 reads CASNYLAGEGYNEQFF. As DNA, the CDR3 is TGTGCCAGCAACTATTTAGCGGGAGAGGGCTACAATGAGCAGTTCTTC.

The V and J genes are TRBV6-4 and TRBJ2-5; perhaps TRBD2 as D (5 bases). CDR3 size: 14 residues. V was cut by 2 bases and J by 1 base, with 8 bases left in between. CDR1 is MRHNA, CDR2 SNTAGT, per germline. DNA of the CDR3: TGTGCCAGCAGTGACACAACTAGCCAAGAGACCCAGTACTTC. Its translation: CASSDTTSQETQYF.

The chain has TRBV6-1 and TRBJ1-4; D is unclear. Germline V gene lookup returns CDR1 MNHNS and CDR2 SASEGT. The CDR3 runs 13 residues. Deletions cut 1 base from V and 8 bases from J, with 8 bases between. CDR3 in DNA: TGTGCCAGCAGTGAAGGCGGAAGGGAAAAACTGTTTTTT. This encodes CASSEGGREKLFF.

The V gene is TRBV7-2, the J gene TRBJ1-4; 11 positions agree with TRBD1. The CDR3 loop spans 15 amino acids. Germline loops: CDR1 SGHTA, CDR2 FQGNSA. V lost 4 bases to trimming and J lost 8 bases; unmatched junction nucleotides: 6. CDR3 DNA: TGTGCCAGCAGCTCCCGGGACAGGGGGGACGAAAAACTGTTTTTT. Encoded protein: CASSSRDRGDEKLFF.

The CDR3 DNA reads TGTGCCAGCAGCCCAACGCGTCGGTCCTACAATGAGCAGTTCTTC. This translates into CASSPTRRSYNEQFF. This chain connects TRBV4-2 to TRBJ2-1; D is ambiguous. V was cut by 4 bases and J by 1 base, with 11 bases left in between. The CDR3 has 15 amino acids. Germline V gives CDR1 LGHNA, CDR2 YNFKEQ.

V and J are TRBV5-1 and TRBJ2-7, with 10 bases lining up with TRBD2. V dropped 4 bases and J dropped 2; count of bases not matched to a gene: 6. CDR1 and CDR2 from the germline V gene are SGHRS and YFSETQ. This CDR3 comprises 15 residues. CDR3 in DNA: TGCGCCAGCAGCCGGACTAGCGGTACCGCCTACGAGCAGTACTTC. Translated, it gives CASSRTSGTAYEQYF.

This chain connects TRBV5-1 to TRBJ1-5, with TRBD1 matching 8 bases. The junction had 5 bases not matched to a gene; V was cut back by 0 bases and J by 6 bases. The germline V gene has CDR1 SGHRS and CDR2 YFSETQ. The CDR3 has 15 residues. CDR3 region: CASSLGTGGIQPQHF. CDR3 coding DNA: TGCGCCAGCAGCTTGGGAACAGGGGGAATTCAGCCCCAGCATTTT.

The V gene is TRBV4-2, the J gene TRBJ2-7, with D possibly matching TRBD1 (5 bases). Germline CDR1 LGHNA, CDR2 YNFKEQ. The CDR3 runs to 15 residues. Trimming removed 0 bases from V and 6 bases from J, with 15 bases in between. DNA for the CDR3: TGTGCCAGCAGCCAAGATGTTGGCAGGGAAAGCGAGCAGTACTTC. Encoded protein: CASSQDVGRESEQYF.

This clone was found once. Additional DNA sequences in this sample encode the identical CDR3. This rearrangement joins TRBV2 to TRBJ1-1; 8 bases are shared with TRBD1. Trimming removed 9 bases from V and 0 bases from J; junction bases left unmatched: 3. The germline CDR1 and CDR2 sequences are SNHLY and FYNNEI. The CDR3 is 13 amino acids. In DNA form, the CDR3 reads TGTGCCAGACGACAGGGGATGAACACTGAAGCTTTCTTT. Translating it yields CARRQGMNTEAFF. Together with reference TRBV2 and TRBJ1-1, the CDR3 gives the full variable domain: EPEVTQTPSHQVTQMGQEVILRCVPISNHLYFYWYRQILGQKVEFLVSFYNNEISEKSEIFDDQFSVERPDGSNFTLKIRSTKLEDSAMYFCARRQGMNTEAFFGQGTRLTVV.

V and J are TRBV7-2 and TRBJ2-7; 8 nucleotides align to TRBD1. Germline CDR1 SGHTA, CDR2 FQGNSA. The CDR3 length is 16 residues. With 0 bases clipped from V and 2 bases from J, the junction kept 6 bases outside the gene matches. Here the CDR3 reads CASSLAAGQGTYEQYF. In DNA form, the CDR3 reads TGTGCCAGCAGCTTAGCGGCTGGACAGGGTACCTACGAGCAGTACTTC.

The rearrangement uses TRBV4-1 and TRBJ2-3; 8 bases are a match to TRBD2. V was pared by 0 bases and J by 2 bases, with 4 bases of the junction left unmatched. The CDR3 has 16 residues. CDR1 and CDR2 (germline): MGHRA, YSYEKL. As DNA, the CDR3 is TGCGCCAGCAGCCAAGAGGAGCGGGAGTCCACAGATACGCAGTATTTT. Translated, it gives CASSQEERESTDTQYF.

The chain combines TRBV2 with TRBJ2-2; a possible D gene is TRBD2 (6 bases). Germline values: CDR1 SNHLY, CDR2 FYNNEI. The V end lost 7 bases, the J end lost 3 bases, and 12 bases lay between the germline ends. The CDR3 loop spans 14 amino acids. The CDR3 nucleotides read TGTGCCAGCACTTTGACTAGGGACACCGGGGAGCTGTTTTTT. Amino acid sequence: CASTLTRDTGELFF.

The rearrangement links TRBV9 to TRBJ2-3; a weak D match, TRBD2 (5 bases). Germline CDR1 reads SGDLS; CDR2 reads YYNGEE. CDR3 length equals 16 residues. Deletions cut 3 bases from V and 6 bases from J, with 20 bases between. The CDR3 DNA reads TGTGCCAGCAGCGCCCGTCGGGATTATACCACGGATACGCAGTATTTT. Protein product: CASSARRDYTTDTQYF.

V is TRBV6-5 and J is TRBJ2-6; D is uncertain. Germline V gene data show CDR1 as MNHEY and CDR2 as SVGAGI. The CDR3 loop spans 15 amino acids. Trimming shortened V by 0 bases and J by 0 bases, and 3 bases separated the two germline ends. CDR3 sequence: CASSYSSSGANVLTF. CDR3 nucleotide sequence: TGTGCCAGCAGTTACTCCAGCTCTGGGGCCAACGTCCTGACTTTC.

The rearrangement joins TRBV3-1 (or the pseudogene TRBV3-2) to TRBJ2-3, with 8 bases identical to TRBD2. Germline lookup yields CDR1 LGHDT and CDR2 YNNKEL (reference sequence). With 0 bases clipped from V and 2 bases from J, the junction kept 7 bases outside the gene matches. CDR3 length: 17 amino acids. In nucleotides, the CDR3 is TGTGCCAGCAGCCAAGAGGTTAGCGGGACTATCACAGATACGCAGTATTTT. Its translation is CASSQEVSGTITDTQYF.

This chain joins TRBV27 and TRBJ2-7, with D hard to call. V gave up 2 bases and J gave up 0 bases, with 5 bases separating them. The germline V gene has CDR1 MNHEY and CDR2 SMNVEV (reference sequence). The CDR3 runs to 13 residues. CDR3 in amino acids: CASSLVSSYEQYF. CDR3 nucleotide sequence: TGTGCCAGCAGTTTAGTCAGCTCCTACGAGCAGTACTTC.

The chain has TRBV24-1 and TRBJ2-1; the D is unclear. Trimming took off 5 bases at V and 0 bases at J, with 10 bases between the two ends. This CDR3 has 15 amino acids. Germline V gene sequence: CDR1 KGHDR, CDR2 SFDVKD. CDR3 bases: TGTGCCACCAGTGGTCCCAGAAGCTCCTACAATGAGCAGTTCTTC. Its translation: CATSGPRSSYNEQFF.

This clone has just a few counts. The chain uses TRBV24-1 and TRBJ2-7; maybe TRBD2 (7 bases). The V end lost 3 bases, the J end lost 10 bases, and 15 bases lay between the germline ends. Germline V CDR1 and CDR2: KGHDR, SFDVKD. CDR3 size: 13 residues. This CDR3 reads CATSDPSRGGQYF. The CDR3 coding sequence is TGTGCCACCAGTGATCCATCAAGGGGGGGACAGTACTTC.

The chain has TRBV5-4 and TRBJ2-2; D ambiguous. The CDR3 is 15 amino acids. Germline loops: CDR1 SGHNT, CDR2 YYREEE (reference sequence). Trimming removed 0 bases from V and 2 bases from J, with 8 bases in between. The CDR3 DNA follows: TGTGCCAGCAGCTTGGATTCAGGCAACACCGGGGAGCTGTTTTTT. It is translated as CASSLDSGNTGELFF.

Comments on this clone: The sample carries other DNA sequences with the same CDR3. The genes are TRBV27 and TRBJ1-5; D is possibly TRBD1 (5 bases). CDR1 and CDR2 (germline): MNHEY, SMNVEV (reference sequence). There are 13 residues in the CDR3. V lost 6 bases and J lost 2, with 8 bases in between. CDR3 amino acids: CASSLQGNQPQHF. In DNA, the CDR3 is TGTGCCAGCAGCTTACAGGGCAATCAGCCCCAGCATTTT.

This sequence joins TRBV2 and TRBJ1-1; possible D gene TRBD1, 5 bases. Deletions cut 6 bases from V and 4 bases from J, with 9 bases between. The CDR3 runs to 12 residues. The germline CDR1 and CDR2 sequences are SNHLY and FYNNEI. The CDR3 sequence: CASSREGTEAFF. CDR3 sequence (DNA): TGTGCCAGCAGCAGGGAGGGCACTGAAGCTTTCTTT.

V is TRBV29-1 and J is TRBJ1-6; weak D call: TRBD1 (6 bases). This CDR3 comprises 13 residues. Germline V gene sequence: CDR1 SQVTM, CDR2 ANQGSEA. The V gene lost 4 bases and the J gene lost 5 bases, with 9 bases spanning the gap. CDR3 nucleotide sequence: TGCAGCGTTGGGGACACAGATAATTCACCCCTCCACTTT. Its protein is CSVGDTDNSPLHF.

The CDR3 bases are TGTGCCAGCAGCCAAGATCTCCTGTCCGGCGGGCCCCAGCATTTT. Amino acid sequence: CASSQDLLSGGPQHF. This rearrangement joins TRBV3-1 (or the pseudogene TRBV3-2) to TRBJ1-5, with no clear D. The V gene's germline CDR1 is LGHDT and CDR2 YNNKEL (reference sequence). V lost 0 bases, J lost 9 bases, and 15 bases lay in between. The CDR3 sequence is 15 residues long.